In its sample, the clone carrying this T cell receptor beta chain was seen many times. Its specificity is not known. This entry belongs to a study of T cells in Graves' hyperthyroidism and ophthalmopathy. General observations from the study: Most expanded thyroid clonotypes above 0.001 also appeared in blood. A model built on 13 V-J features separated ophthalmopathy from stable hyperthyroidism.

It was RNA transcripts that yielded the amplified TCR beta CDR3 regions. TCR CDR3 underwent first-round RT-PCR with the HTBI primer set. Each CDR3 protein gets one entry after TCRdb re-called the multiplex PCR reads with MiXCR. In the table there are roughly 380,000 distinct CDR3 sequences, 15% to 20% of which are singletons. Extraction of PBMCs used more than 8.5 ml of fresh peripheral blood. The clonotype was recovered from a woman in her 40s with Graves' ophthalmopathy. The sequencing sample was made of blood.

The CDR3 protein is CACNRGPGETQYF. The CDR3 bases are TGTGCCTGCAACAGGGGGCCCGGAGAGACCCAGTACTTC. The chain employs TRBV30 and TRBJ2-5, with 9 bases fitting TRBD1. Germline CDR1 and CDR2: GTSNPN and SVGIG (reference sequence). The CDR3 is made up of 13 amino acids. The ends lost 6 bases at V and 4 bases at J; junction bases unmatched: 6. The full variable domain, its missing parts supplied by reference TRBV30 and TRBJ2-5, is SQTIHQWPATLVQPVGSPLSLECTVEGTSNPNLYWYRQAAGRGLQLLFYSVGIGQISSEVPQNLSASRPQDRQFILSSKKLLLSDSGFYLCACNRGPGETQYFGPGTRLLVL.